This is a list of T cell receptor beta chains from one sample in a study of blood T cell repertoires in COVID-19. Generated by immunoSEQ multiplex PCR, the TCRdb table keeps only in-frame clones and is missing some. The profile shows under 150,000 clones, 75% to 90% of them singletons. Sequenced input: peripheral blood. These receptors all come from a man aged 50-59 years with active COVID-19. Each CDR3 is given with its conserved first and last residue. D genes are given only for firm matches. Clone size is not always given. Where it is, it says once, few, many or a class for expanded clones.

>TRBD1|-|TRBJ2-1|TRBV12-5
CASGGLPGQGAHEQFF
TGTGCTAGTGGTGGTCTTCCGGGACAGGGGGCACATGAGCAGTTCTTC
>TRBD1|-|TRBJ1-2|TRBV7-2
CASSFSLGTGGYTF
TGTGCCAGCAGCTTTTCCCTTGGGACAGGTGGCTACACCTTC
>TRBD1|-|TRBJ2-5|TRBV5-1
CASSAGQGTETQYF
TGCGCCAGCAGCGCTGGACAGGGTACGGAGACCCAGTACTTC
>-|once|TRBJ1-2|TRBV3-1/TRBV3-2
CASSQGSSNYGYTF
TGTGCCAGCAGCCAAGGTTCCTCTAACTATGGCTACACCTTC
>-|-|TRBJ1-1|TRBV3-1/TRBV3-2
CASSQDWRGTEAFF
TGTGCCAGCAGCCAAGATTGGAGAGGTACTGAAGCTTTCTTT
>TRBD2|-|TRBJ2-1|TRBV6-5
CASSSLAGVHNEQFF
TGTGCCAGCAGTTCCCTAGCGGGGGTGCACAATGAGCAGTTCTTC
>TRBD1|-|TRBJ2-3|TRBV5-1
CATRQGATDTQYF
TGCGCCACCCGACAGGGAGCGACAGATACGCAGTATTTT
>-|-|TRBJ2-3|TRBV2
CASSVGLPDTQYF
TGTGCCAGCAGTGTGGGCCTCCCAGATACGCAGTATTTT
>-|once|TRBJ2-3|TRBV6-5
CASKVGGTDTQYF
TGTGCCAGCAAGGTCGGGGGCACAGATACGCAGTATTTT
>-|-|TRBJ2-3|TRBV12-3/TRBV12-4
CASSFRGADTQYF
TGTGCCAGCAGTTTTAGGGGCGCAGATACGCAGTATTTT
>-|-|TRBJ2-7|TRBV5-6
CASSYRAGREQYF
TGTGCCAGCAGCTACCGCGCGGGGAGGGAGCAGTACTTC
>-|-|TRBJ2-5|TRBV11-2
CASSSTGYVGETQYF
TGTGCCAGCAGCTCTACAGGGTACGTAGGAGAGACCCAGTACTTC
>TRBD1|-|TRBJ1-5|TRBV4-2
CASREQQGKPQHF
TGTGCCAGCAGAGAGCAACAGGGGAAGCCCCAGCATTTT
>-|-|TRBJ2-3|TRBV11-2
CASSPQAGVSTDTQYF
TGTGCCAGCAGCCCACAAGCGGGTGTTAGCACAGATACGCAGTATTTT
>TRBD1|-|TRBJ1-2|TRBV6-5
CASSLTGVNYGYTF
TGTGCCAGCAGCCTGACAGGGGTTAACTATGGCTACACCTTC
>-|-|TRBJ1-6|TRBV4-3
CASSQDLLSPLHF
TGCGCCAGCAGCCAAGATCTACTTTCACCCCTCCACTTT
>-|-|TRBJ2-3|TRBV3-1/TRBV3-2
CASSLAGRDTQYF
TGTGCCAGCAGTCTGGCGGGTCGGGATACGCAGTATTTT
>TRBD1|-|TRBJ2-5|TRBV5-4
CASSSSRGSETQYF
TGTGCCAGCAGCTCAAGCAGGGGGTCGGAGACCCAGTACTTC
>-|-|TRBJ1-3|TRBV6-5
CASSYSFRSGNTIYF
TGTGCCAGCAGTTATAGTTTCCGCTCTGGAAACACCATATATTTT
>TRBD2|-|TRBJ2-1|TRBV29-1
CSVRDYLSIEQFF
TGCAGCGTCCGGGACTACCTCAGCATTGAGCAGTTCTTC
>-|-|TRBJ1-2|TRBV27
CASSLTANYGYTF
TGTGCCAGCAGTTTAACAGCTAACTATGGCTACACCTTC
>TRBD1|-|TRBJ1-2|TRBV5-8
CASSLRQGDGYTF
TGTGCCAGCAGCCTAAGACAGGGGGATGGCTACACCTTC
>-|once|TRBJ2-2|TRBV3-1/TRBV3-2
CASSRLEGPTGELFF
TGTGCCAGCAGCCGCTTGGAGGGTCCCACCGGGGAGCTGTTTTTT
>TRBD1|-|TRBJ1-4|TRBV5-5
CASRGTGNEKLFF
TGTGCCAGCAGGGGGACAGGGAATGAAAAACTGTTTTTT
>TRBD1|-|TRBJ1-2|TRBV27
CASSPDRDAHGYTF
TGTGCCAGCAGTCCGGACAGGGATGCCCATGGCTACACCTTC
>-|-|TRBJ2-5|TRBV3-1/TRBV3-2
CASSLGGGASETQYF
TGTGCCAGCAGCCTAGGAGGGGGGGCTTCAGAGACCCAGTACTTC
>-|-|TRBJ2-5|TRBV12-3/TRBV12-4
CASSRSGQETQYF
TGTGCCAGCAGTAGGAGCGGCCAAGAGACCCAGTACTTC
>TRBD2|-|TRBJ2-2|TRBV7-2
CASSLGRTSPGELFF
TGTGCCAGCAGCTTAGGCAGGACTAGTCCCGGGGAGCTGTTTTTT
>TRBD1|-|TRBJ2-1|TRBV5-6
CASSLETGGFRRFDEQFF
TGTGCCAGCAGCTTGGAGACAGGGGGCTTTCGCCGGTTCGATGAGCAGTTCTTC
>-|-|TRBJ2-3|TRBV1
CTSSQDRSRGTDTQYF
TGCACCAGCAGCCAAGATCGGTCTAGAGGGACAGATACGCAGTATTTT
>-|-|TRBJ2-1|TRBV11-1
CASSLRSLPSYNEQFF
TGTGCCAGCAGCCTGAGAAGTCTACCCTCCTACAATGAGCAGTTCTTC
>-|-|TRBJ2-7|TRBV11-2
CASSVYYEQYF
TGTGCCAGCAGCGTTTACTACGAGCAGTACTTC
>TRBD2|-|TRBJ2-5|TRBV9
CASSVVAGGPETQYF
TGTGCCAGCAGCGTTGTAGCGGGGGGGCCAGAGACCCAGTACTTC
>TRBD1|few|TRBJ2-7|TRBV11-2
CASSLDRVFEQYF
TGTGCCAGCAGCTTGGACAGGGTCTTCGAGCAGTACTTC
>TRBD1|-|TRBJ1-2|TRBV28
CASTLTGGVGNYGYTF
TGTGCCAGCACCCTAACAGGGGGAGTAGGTAACTATGGCTACACCTTC
>-|-|TRBJ1-2|TRBV12-3/TRBV12-4
CASSLARGDGYTF
TGTGCCAGCAGTTTAGCGCGGGGGGACGGCTACACCTTC
>-|-|TRBJ2-3|TRBV10-3
CAIGGGAEDTQYF
TGTGCCATCGGGGGGGGCGCAGAAGATACGCAGTATTTT
>-|-|TRBJ2-3|TRBV9
CASSPRTNTDTQYF
TGTGCCAGCAGCCCCCGGACTAACACAGATACGCAGTATTTT
>-|-|TRBJ1-2|TRBV3-1/TRBV3-2
CASSQEMGAFPYTF
TGTGCCAGCAGCCAGGAAATGGGGGCTTTTCCCTACACCTTC
>TRBD2|-|TRBJ2-3|TRBV5-1
CASRVSGAADTQYF
TGCGCCAGCAGGGTTAGCGGGGCGGCAGATACGCAGTATTTT
>-|-|TRBJ1-1|TRBV18
CASSPRQARGPEAFF
TGTGCCAGCTCACCACGACAGGCCCGAGGACCTGAAGCTTTCTTT